This entry is about one TCR beta chain. Selected positively for CCR7 and CD45RO-negative, naive CD8 cells excluded terminally differentiated effector memory CD45RA+ cells. TCRdb's copy holds only in-frame clones and misses some; the assay was immunoSEQ multiplex PCR. The top ten clones hold over 0.095% of a sample with around 600,000 clones, 90% to 95% of them seen once. The data originate from a study of shared clonotypes between healthy human individuals. The junction had 11 bases not matched to a gene; V was cut back by 0 bases and J by 6 bases. Germline assignment: CDR1 SGHDN and CDR2 FVKESK. This CDR3 is built from 17 residues.

This receptor was taken from a woman in her thirties in good health. The sample comprised naive CD8+ T cells sorted from blood. The V gene is TRBV14, the J gene TRBJ2-1, with 7 bases that match TRBD2. CDR3 loop: CASSQDLVAGVGNEQFF. The CDR3 region has the DNA TGTGCCAGCAGCCAAGATTTGGTGGCGGGAGTGGGCAATGAGCAGTTCTTC.